A selection of T cell receptor beta chains follows, all from one sample in a study of regulatory T cells in long-lasting Graves disease. TCRdb processed the multiplex PCR reads anew with MiXCR; each CDR3 protein has one entry. The sample carries fewer than 400,000 distinct CDR3 sequences, roughly a fifth recorded once. Sample: peripheral blood mononuclear cells (PBMCs), taken when the disease was refractory, from a patient treated with antithyroid drugs. The receptors derive from a female donor with Graves disease. CDR3s include the opening cysteine and the closing phenylalanine or tryptophan. The order of the fields is CDR3 protein, CDR3 DNA, clone size, V gene, J gene, D gene. The D gene is left open where the match is weak. Part of the rows lack a size; the others show once, few, many or a class for expanded clones.

CDR3aa: CASSAGQGLGDGYTF
CDR3nt: TGCGCCAGCAGCGCAGGACAGGGTCTTGGGGATGGCTACACCTTC
abundance: -
v_gene: TRBV5-1
j_gene: TRBJ1-2
d_gene: TRBD1

CDR3aa: CAWSGVAGEWSYEQYF
CDR3nt: TGTGCCTGGAGTGGAGTAGCGGGAGAGTGGTCCTACGAGCAGTACTTC
abundance: many
v_gene: TRBV30
j_gene: TRBJ2-7
d_gene: TRBD2

CDR3aa: CASSITGTGETIQYF
CDR3nt: TGTGCCAGCAGTATAACCGGGACAGGAGAAACCATTCAGTACTTC
abundance: -
v_gene: TRBV28
j_gene: TRBJ2-4
d_gene: TRBD1

CDR3aa: CASSYLAHSGANVLTF
CDR3nt: TGTGCCAGCAGTTACCTAGCCCACTCTGGGGCCAACGTCCTGACTTTC
abundance: -
v_gene: TRBV6-2/TRBV6-3
j_gene: TRBJ2-6
d_gene: -

CDR3aa: CASSLGQYGYTF
CDR3nt: TGTGCCAGCAGCTTGGGACAGTATGGCTACACCTTC
abundance: few
v_gene: TRBV11-2
j_gene: TRBJ1-2
d_gene: TRBD1

CDR3aa: CASSSDRVNQPQHF
CDR3nt: TGTGCCAGCAGCTCGGACAGGGTGAATCAGCCCCAGCATTTT
abundance: -
v_gene: TRBV7-9
j_gene: TRBJ1-5
d_gene: TRBD1

CDR3aa: CASSSLSGTGRPVEQFF
CDR3nt: TGCGCCAGCAGTTCCCTTAGCGGGACAGGGCGCCCGGTTGAGCAGTTCTTC
abundance: -
v_gene: TRBV5-1
j_gene: TRBJ2-1
d_gene: -

CDR3aa: CAWAGGGNEQFF
CDR3nt: TGTGCCTGGGCCGGTGGGGGCAATGAGCAGTTCTTC
abundance: few
v_gene: TRBV30
j_gene: TRBJ2-1
d_gene: -

CDR3aa: CASSVQGGLGETQYF
CDR3nt: TGTGCCAGCAGCGTTCAGGGGGGCCTGGGGGAGACCCAGTACTTC
abundance: -
v_gene: TRBV9
j_gene: TRBJ2-5
d_gene: -

CDR3aa: CASSDTSGGGVETQYF
CDR3nt: TGTGCCAGCAGTGACACTAGCGGAGGGGGGGTGGAGACCCAGTACTTC
abundance: many
v_gene: TRBV2
j_gene: TRBJ2-5
d_gene: TRBD2

CDR3aa: CASRTNYRAGNQPQHF
CDR3nt: TGTGCCAGCCGAACCAACTATCGTGCGGGGAATCAGCCCCAGCATTTT
abundance: many
v_gene: TRBV27
j_gene: TRBJ1-5
d_gene: -

CDR3aa: CASRASIGELFF
CDR3nt: TGCGCCAGCAGGGCGTCGATCGGGGAGCTGTTTTTT
abundance: -
v_gene: TRBV5-1
j_gene: TRBJ2-2
d_gene: -